One sample yielded the 32 T cell receptor beta chains listed below, sequenced in a study of early T cells in non-severe SARS-CoV-2 infection. TCRdb reprocessed the 5' RACE reads via MiXCR and lists one record per CDR3 protein. The table includes approximately 70,000 distinct CDR3 sequences, approximately 5% detected once. The material was whole blood, obtained at baseline. These TCRs come from an adult who was a healthcare worker with PCR-confirmed SARS-CoV-2 infection or an uninfected control (not recorded which).

This clonotype came up many times. The V call is TRBV27, the J call TRBJ2-7; D call uncertain. The germline V gene has CDR1 MNHEY and CDR2 SMNVEV (reference sequence). V gave up 5 bases and J gave up 5 bases, with 10 bases separating them. The CDR3 totals 12 residues. This chain's CDR3 is CASSRVGNEQYF. The CDR3 DNA sequence: TGTGCCAGCAGTCGCGTGGGGAACGAGCAGTACTTC.

This chain links TRBV6-2 or TRBV6-3 with TRBJ2-3; D ambiguous. Trimming removed 1 base from V and 1 base from J, with 6 bases in between. CDR3 size: 14 residues. Germline V gene lookup returns CDR1 MNHEY and CDR2 SVGEGT. The CDR3 spells CASSYLVRTDTQYF. The CDR3 nucleotides read TGTGCCAGCAGTTACTTGGTCCGCACAGATACGCAGTATTTT.

This rearrangement joins TRBV30 to TRBJ2-1, with 15 positions matching TRBD2. CDR3 length equals 16 residues. V trimming: 6 bases; J trimming: 7 bases; junction bases outside the gene matches: 10. Germline V lookup: CDR1 GTSNPN, CDR2 SVGIG (reference sequence). DNA of the CDR3: TGTGCCTGCAGAAAAGGACTAGCGGGAGGGTTGAATGAGCAGTTCTTC. Its protein is CACRKGLAGGLNEQFF.

This clonotype was counted at least ten times. This chain joins TRBV6-1 and TRBJ2-5; 8 positions match TRBD2. Germline loops: CDR1 MNHNS, CDR2 SASEGT. V was clipped by 2 bases and J by 5 bases; unmatched bases: 10. The CDR3 is made up of 16 amino acids. DNA of the CDR3: TGTGCCAGCAGTGAAATCGAACGGGAGGGCCGGGAGACCCAGTACTTC. Translating it yields CASSEIEREGRETQYF.

This clonotype was seen repeatedly, ten times or more. The chain carries TRBV7-2 and TRBJ1-5; D is unclear. V lost 2 bases and J lost 7, with 12 bases in between. From germline, CDR1 is SGHTA and CDR2 FQGNSA. The CDR3 length is 14 residues. The CDR3 region is CASSLKSSEQPQHF. For the CDR3, the DNA is TGTGCCAGCAGCTTAAAGTCGTCGGAGCAGCCCCAGCATTTT.

This clonotype was recorded a few times. This chain links TRBV2 with TRBJ1-5; D remains unclear. CDR1 and CDR2 (germline): SNHLY, FYNNEI. CDR3 size: 18 residues. The V end was cut by 5 bases, the J end by 3 bases, with 23 bases between. In DNA, the CDR3 is TGTGCCAGCAGTCGGCGCCGGCAGGCTTCGACACCCAATCAGCCCCAGCATTTT. Translation gives CASSRRRQASTPNQPQHF.

In its sample, this clonotype was seen many times. The gene calls are TRBV13 and TRBJ2-3; 12 bases agree with TRBD2. Germline V CDR1 and CDR2: PRHDT, FYEKMQ (reference sequence). With V trimmed by 6 bases and J by 2 bases, 6 bases remained unmatched. The CDR3 is made up of 16 amino acids. CDR3 region: CASRVTSGRSTDTQYF. CDR3 nucleotide sequence: TGTGCCAGCAGGGTTACTAGCGGGAGGTCCACAGATACGCAGTATTTT.

This clonotype was seen repeatedly, ten times or more. The V call is TRBV9, the J call TRBJ1-6, with 9 bases matching TRBD1. V was clipped by 2 bases and J by 8 bases; unmatched bases: 5. The CDR3 is 15 residues long. Per germline, CDR1 SGDLS and CDR2 YYNGEE. The CDR3 loop is CASSVGQGRYSPLHF. For the CDR3, the DNA is TGTGCCAGCAGCGTCGGACAGGGGCGTTATTCACCCCTCCACTTT. Using reference TRBV9 and TRBJ1-6 for the parts outside the CDR3, the full variable domain is DSGVTQTPKHLITATGQRVTLRCSPRSGDLSVYWYQQSLDQGLQFLIQYYNGEERAKGNILERFSAQQFPDLHSELNLSSLELGDSALYFCASSVGQGRYSPLHFGNGTRLTVT.

There are many counts of this clonotype. The V gene is TRBV7-6, the J gene TRBJ1-3; 7 bases match TRBD1. The CDR3 spans 15 residues. With 5 bases clipped from V and 0 bases from J, the junction kept 4 bases outside the gene matches. Germline lookup yields CDR1 SGHVS and CDR2 FNYEAQ. CDR3 sequence reads: CASSPGQISGNTIYF. CDR3 bases: TGTGCCAGCAGCCCGGGACAGATCTCTGGAAACACCATATATTTT. The variable domain in full, completed from reference TRBV7-6 and TRBJ1-3, reads GAGVSQSPRYKVTKRGQDVALRCDPISGHVSLYWYRQALGQGPEFLTYFNYEAQQDKSGLPNDRFSAERPEGSISTLTIQRTEQRDSAMYRCASSPGQISGNTIYFGEGSWLTVV.

This clonotype came up many times. This chain joins TRBV7-7 and TRBJ2-3; perhaps TRBD2 as D (6 bases). Germline CDR1 and CDR2: SSHAT and FNYEAQ (reference sequence). Trimming took off 5 bases at V and 3 bases at J, with 12 bases between the two ends. The CDR3 consists of 14 residues. The CDR3 nucleotides read TGTGCCAGCAGCGGGGGGATTGGGACAGATACGCAGTATTTT. Protein product: CASSGGIGTDTQYF.

The chain is built from TRBV2 and TRBJ1-1; D is undetermined. This CDR3 spans 14 amino acids. Trimming shortened V by 1 base and J by 1 base, and 7 bases separated the two germline ends. CDR1 SNHLY and CDR2 FYNNEI come from the germline V gene. The chain's CDR3 is CASSEERRNTEAFF. CDR3 coding DNA: TGTGCCAGCAGTGAAGAACGGCGGAACACTGAAGCTTTCTTT.

This clonotype was seen ten or more times. The DNA for the CDR3 is TGTGCCAGCTCACCACCAGGAGGGTTGAATCAGCCCCAGCATTTT. It specifies CASSPPGGLNQPQHF. The chain combines TRBV18 with TRBJ1-5; unclear D gene. The CDR3 consists of 15 residues. Germline V CDR1 and CDR2: KGHSH, LQKENI. V gave up 0 bases and J gave up 4 bases, with 10 bases separating them. The full variable domain, with the rest looked up from reference TRBV18 and TRBJ1-5, is NAGVMQNPRHLVRRRGQEARLRCSPMKGHSHVYWYRQLPEEGLKFMVYLQKENIIDESGMPKERFSAEFPKEGPSILRIQQVVRGDSAAYFCASSPPGGLNQPQHFGDGTRLSIL.

The genes are TRBV5-6 and TRBJ1-5, with TRBD1 identical over 8 bases. The CDR3 sequence is 14 residues long. CDR1 is SGHDT, CDR2 YYEEEE, per germline. V trimming: 4 bases; J trimming: 4 bases; junction bases outside the gene matches: 4. Here the CDR3 reads CASSLQGVNQPQHF. The CDR3 coding sequence is TGTGCCAGCAGCCTACAGGGGGTGAATCAGCCCCAGCATTTT.

This clonotype was counted between two and nine times. The chain combines TRBV19 with TRBJ2-1; D possibly uses TRBD1 or TRBD2 (5 bases each). Germline-derived CDR1 and CDR2 are LNHDA and SQIVND (reference sequence). Trimming stripped 5 bases from V and 9 bases from J, with 14 bases between. This CDR3 has 13 residues. This CDR3 reads CASSPGPAAEQFF. Written as DNA, the CDR3 is TGTGCCAGTAGTCCGGGACCCGCGGCTGAGCAGTTCTTC.

The table lists this clonotype with many counts. This rearrangement joins TRBV29-1 to TRBJ2-2; TRBD2 agrees at 14 bases. V was pared by 6 bases and J by 7 bases, with 7 bases of the junction left unmatched. Germline V CDR1 and CDR2: SQVTM, ANQGSEA. The CDR3 is 15 amino acids. Here the CDR3 reads CSVEGTSGSGGELFF. DNA for the CDR3: TGCAGCGTCGAGGGGACTAGCGGGAGCGGCGGGGAGCTGTTTTTT.

This clonotype has ten or more counts. This sequence joins TRBV19 and TRBJ2-1; perhaps D is TRBD1 or TRBD2 (5 bases each). Germline V gives CDR1 LNHDA, CDR2 SQIVND (reference sequence). V was shortened by 6 bases and J by 5 bases, with 17 bases between the two germline ends. The CDR3 totals 15 residues. The DNA of the CDR3 is TGTGCCAGTAGGGCCTCGGGACGGAGCAACAATGAGCAGTTCTTC. The encoded protein is CASRASGRSNNEQFF.

The sample holds many counts of this clonotype. This rearrangement joins TRBV19 to TRBJ2-1; D is unclear. Germline V CDR1 and CDR2: LNHDA, SQIVND (reference sequence). The V end was cut by 3 bases, the J end by 0 bases, with 9 bases between. The CDR3 has 15 residues. The CDR3: CASSMQQPSYNEQFF. DNA of the CDR3: TGTGCCAGTAGTATGCAACAGCCCTCCTACAATGAGCAGTTCTTC.

Ten or more counts support this clonotype. CDR3 coding DNA: TGCGCCAGCAGCCTAAGCGGGGGCTCCTACAATGAGCAGTTCTTC. This gives the protein CASSLSGGSYNEQFF. This chain uses TRBV5-1 with TRBJ2-1; the match to TRBD2 covers 8 bases. J was trimmed by 0 bases and V by 4 bases; bases with no gene match: 3. The CDR3 consists of 15 residues. Per the germline V gene, CDR1 is SGHRS and CDR2 is YFSETQ.

This clonotype was seen at least ten times. The chain links TRBV10-3 to TRBJ1-4; 7 bases are shared with TRBD1. Germline V CDR1 and CDR2: ENHRY, SYGVKD. The CDR3 loop spans 13 amino acids. J gave up 7 bases and V 10 bases, and 9 bases lay outside the gene matches. The DNA for the CDR3 is TGTGCCAGCACGGGACAGTGGGGTGAAAAACTGTTTTTT. Its translation: CASTGQWGEKLFF.

This clonotype was counted between two and nine times. The rearrangement uses TRBV2 and TRBJ2-1; possible D gene TRBD2, 5 bases. Trimming removed 8 bases at V and 5 bases at J, with 16 bases between. The CDR3 is 14 amino acids. In germline, CDR1 is SNHLY, CDR2 FYNNEI. CDR3 coding DNA: TGTGCCAGCCCTAGAGGGCGGTCAAACAATGAGCAGTTCTTC. Protein product: CASPRGRSNNEQFF. The variable domain in full, completed from reference TRBV2 and TRBJ2-1, reads EPEVTQTPSHQVTQMGQEVILRCVPISNHLYFYWYRQILGQKVEFLVSFYNNEISEKSEIFDDQFSVERPDGSNFTLKIRSTKLEDSAMYFCASPRGRSNNEQFFGPGTRLTVL.

This clonotype occurred many times. The chain employs TRBV30 and TRBJ1-4; D remains ambiguous. V dropped 2 bases and J dropped 4 bases, with 8 bases sitting between them. Germline V lookup: CDR1 GTSNPN, CDR2 SVGIG (reference sequence). The CDR3 runs 13 residues. CDR3 DNA: TGTGCCTGGAGTCCCAATGGTAATGAAAAACTGTTTTTT. Translation gives CAWSPNGNEKLFF.

V usage is TRBV7-2 and J usage is TRBJ1-1, with a tentative D call TRBD1 (6 bases). CDR1 and CDR2 from the germline V gene are SGHTA and FQGNSA. The CDR3 loop spans 14 amino acids. V was pared by 5 bases and J by 4 bases, with 14 bases between. CDR3 amino acids: CASSDPGHSTEAFF. CDR3 nucleotides: TGTGCCAGCAGCGATCCGGGACATAGCACTGAAGCTTTCTTT.

This clonotype was seen at least ten times. V usage is TRBV13 and J usage is TRBJ2-1; 8 positions agree with TRBD2. Germline CDR1 PRHDT, CDR2 FYEKMQ (reference sequence). The CDR3 sequence is 15 residues long. J lost 3 bases, V lost 2 bases, and 3 bases had no gene match. CDR3 DNA sequence: TGTGCCAGCAGCTTATTCAGCGGGGGCTACAATGAGCAGTTCTTC. Translated, it gives CASSLFSGGYNEQFF.

This clonotype was seen a few times. The chain employs TRBV28 and TRBJ1-6; 8 positions match TRBD1. Germline lookup yields CDR1 MDHEN and CDR2 SYDVKM. This CDR3 spans 14 amino acids. The V gene end was trimmed by 5 bases and the J gene end by 8 bases; junction bases not matched to a gene: 5. CDR3 coding DNA: TGTGCCAGCAGTAGCCGGACAGGGTATTCACCCCTCCACTTT. Amino acid sequence: CASSSRTGYSPLHF.

This clonotype was recorded at least ten times. This sequence joins TRBV4-1 and TRBJ1-6; D gene uncertain. The germline gives CDR1 MGHRA, CDR2 YSYEKL. The CDR3 contains 18 residues. The V gene lost 0 bases and the J gene lost 0 bases, with 12 bases spanning the gap. The CDR3 loop is CASSQDPAESSYNSPLHF. CDR3 nucleotide sequence: TGCGCCAGCAGCCAAGATCCCGCAGAGAGCTCCTATAATTCACCCCTCCACTTT.

In its sample, this clonotype was seen many times. The rearrangement uses TRBV14 and TRBJ2-1, with D possibly TRBD2 on 5 matching bases. The CDR3 contains 13 residues. The V end lost 2 bases, the J end lost 10 bases, and 12 bases lay between the germline ends. Germline lookup yields CDR1 SGHDN and CDR2 FVKESK. The CDR3 region has the DNA TGTGCCAGCAGCCAAACCTTGAGGGCCGAGCAGTTCTTC. It yields the protein CASSQTLRAEQFF.

The gene calls are TRBV5-6 and TRBJ2-7; possible D gene TRBD1, 6 bases. Germline CDR1 and CDR2: SGHDT and YYEEEE. Trimming removed 6 bases at V and 1 base at J, with 11 bases between. This CDR3 is built from 13 residues. The CDR3: CASISTGSYEQYF. The CDR3 DNA reads as TGTGCCAGCATCTCGACAGGTTCCTACGAGCAGTACTTC.

This clonotype was found many times. CDR3 nucleotides: TGCGCCAGCAGCTTGTACAAGGCCGGGAGGATGGGTGAGACCCAGTACTTC. Translating gives CASSLYKAGRMGETQYF. The rearrangement joins TRBV5-1 to TRBJ2-5, with 7 bases aligning to TRBD2. The germline gives CDR1 SGHRS, CDR2 YFSETQ. The CDR3 is 17 amino acids. V shed 1 base, J shed 5 bases, and the junction held 14 bases outside the gene matches.

The sample holds a few counts of this clonotype. The chain carries TRBV3-1 and TRBJ2-7; no clear D. V was trimmed by 0 bases and J by 4 bases, leaving 10 bases between them. The germline V gene has CDR1 LGHDT and CDR2 YNNKEL (reference sequence). This CDR3 is 14 amino acids long. The CDR3 coding sequence is TGTGCCAGCAGCCAAGAATTGGGATCGTACGAGCAGTACTTC. It translates to CASSQELGSYEQYF.

This clonotype was observed a handful of times. This chain links TRBV6-5 with TRBJ2-7; TRBD2 might be the D (5 bases). The germline CDR1 and CDR2 sequences are MNHEY and SVGAGI. The CDR3 has 13 residues. Trimming shortened V by 5 bases and J by 0 bases, and 8 bases separated the two germline ends. CDR3 amino acids: CASSTTSSYEQYF. The DNA for the CDR3 is TGTGCCAGCAGTACAACTAGCTCCTACGAGCAGTACTTC.

By its share, this clonotype is medium-sized. The rearrangement uses TRBV7-9 and TRBJ2-1; 13 bases map to TRBD2. CDR1 and CDR2 (germline): SEHNR, FQNEAQ (reference sequence). The CDR3 loop spans 15 amino acids. Unmatched junction bases numbered 4, after V lost 4 bases and J lost 7 bases. For the CDR3, the DNA is TGTGCCAGCAGCTCGGGACTAGCGGGATTAAATGAGCAGTTCTTC. Its translation: CASSSGLAGLNEQFF.

This clonotype was picked up a small number of times. The rearrangement joins TRBV6-2 or TRBV6-3 to TRBJ2-1; no reliable D call. Germline values: CDR1 MNHEY, CDR2 SVGEGT. With 0 bases removed from V and 4 bases from J, the gap between germline ends came to 10 bases. The CDR3 covers 15 residues. This CDR3 is CASSYSSTPYNEQFF. The CDR3 coding sequence is TGTGCCAGCAGTTACTCGAGTACTCCTTACAATGAGCAGTTCTTC.